This T cell receptor beta chain was captured by sequencing in a study of blood T cell repertoires in COVID-19. In the original workflow: Amplification with reference gene primers provided the estimates of nucleated cell counts. Here immunoSEQ multiplex PCR was the method, and the copy in TCRdb shows in-frame clones only, minus some. V and J calls and clone size are given by that table; D and trimming were obtained from the DNA. Here the sample spans fewer than 95,000 clones, more than 80% being singletons. V lost 1 base and J lost 4; bases outside the gene matches: 4. Germline V gene sequence: CDR1 SGHVS, CDR2 FQNEAQ. This CDR3 is 16 amino acids long.

This sequence joins TRBV7-8 and TRBJ1-5, with 10 nucleotides matching TRBD1. Specimen: peripheral blood. This receptor was obtained from a woman over 75 with acute or convalescent COVID-19. The CDR3 loop reads CASSLGTGGWNQPQHF. CDR3 bases: TGTGCCAGCAGCTTAGGGACAGGGGGTTGGAATCAGCCCCAGCATTTT.